This TCR beta chain appears in the sequencing data of a study of cytomegalovirus exposure and HLA in healthy donors. General study findings and limits: When analyzed later, a missense DCLRE1C variant was found to be linked to TCR beta V- and J-gene trimming.

Primers: 60 Vbeta forward and 13 Jbeta reverse. TCRdb's copy holds only in-frame clones and misses some; the assay was immunoSEQ multiplex PCR. This repertoire shows about 55,000 clones, approximately 80% found once; its top ten account for roughly 1.4%. The CDR3 length is 13 residues. V was trimmed by 6 bases and J by 8 bases, leaving 13 bases between them. Germline-derived CDR1 and CDR2 are LNHDA and SQIVND (reference sequence). Of note for this clone: What it recognizes is unknown.

This TCR derives from a female donor in good health and CMV-seronegative. The sequenced sample was PBMCs. This chain links TRBV19 with TRBJ1-4; a weak D match, TRBD1 (6 bases). The CDR3 region has the DNA TGTGCCAGTAGCCTAGGACAGAGGGAAAAACTGTTTTTT. Translation gives CASSLGQREKLFF.